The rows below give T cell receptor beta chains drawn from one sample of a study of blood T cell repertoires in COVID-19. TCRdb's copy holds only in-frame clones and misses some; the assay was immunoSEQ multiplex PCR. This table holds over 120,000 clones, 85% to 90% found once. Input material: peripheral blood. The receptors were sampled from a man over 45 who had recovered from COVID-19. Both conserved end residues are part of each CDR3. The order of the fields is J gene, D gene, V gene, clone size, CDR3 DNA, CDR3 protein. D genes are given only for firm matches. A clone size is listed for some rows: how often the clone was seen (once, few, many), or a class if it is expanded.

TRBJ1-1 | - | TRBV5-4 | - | TGTGCCAGCAGCCCTGACCTGCGGGCGGGCACTGAAGCTTTCTTT | CASSPDLRAGTEAFF
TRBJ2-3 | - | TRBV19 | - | TGTGCCAGTAGTCTCCAGCCGGGTCCATGGAGCACAGATACGCAGTATTTT | CASSLQPGPWSTDTQYF
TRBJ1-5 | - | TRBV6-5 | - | TGTGCCAGCAGGCCCTCGGGGGATGGCAATCAGCCCCAGCATTTT | CASRPSGDGNQPQHF
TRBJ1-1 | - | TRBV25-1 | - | TGTGCCAGCAGTGACCCCGCGGGCAACACTGAAGCTTTCTTT | CASSDPAGNTEAFF
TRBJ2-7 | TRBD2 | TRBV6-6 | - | TGTGCCAGCAGTGATACTAGCGGCGCTACCTACGAGCAGTACTTC | CASSDTSGATYEQYF
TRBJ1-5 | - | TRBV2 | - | TGTGCCAGCAGTGAGCGGGAGGCTCAGCCCCAGCATTTT | CASSEREAQPQHF
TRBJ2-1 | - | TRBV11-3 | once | TGTGCCAGCAGCTACAGGGGGGGGGCCTACAATGAGCAGTTCTTC | CASSYRGGAYNEQFF
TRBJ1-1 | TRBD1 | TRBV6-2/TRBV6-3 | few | TGTGCCAGCAGTCGTCGCAGGGGGCTGAATGGGAGGATGAACACTGAAGCTTTCTTT | CASSRRRGLNGRMNTEAFF
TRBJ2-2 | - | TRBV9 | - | TGTGCCAGCAGCCCTACCACGAACACCGGGGAGCTGTTTTTT | CASSPTTNTGELFF
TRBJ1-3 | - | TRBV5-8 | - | TGTGCCAGCAGCTTGGACCGGTTCTCTGGAAACACCATATATTTT | CASSLDRFSGNTIYF
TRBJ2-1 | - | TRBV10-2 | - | TGCGCCAGCAGTGATCATGGCGGGTACTCCTACAATGAGCAGTTCTTC | CASSDHGGYSYNEQFF
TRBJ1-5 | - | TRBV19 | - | TGTGCCAGTAGTATAGCTGGCAGGGGTTATAGCAATCAGCCCCAGCATTTT | CASSIAGRGYSNQPQHF
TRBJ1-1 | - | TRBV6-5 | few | TGTGCCAGCAGTTACGATCGGGTGAACACTGAAGCTTTCTTT | CASSYDRVNTEAFF
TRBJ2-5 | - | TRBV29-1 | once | TGCAGCGTTGAAGCTCCCTTGGGACAAGTACCCCAGTACTTC | CSVEAPLGQVPQYF
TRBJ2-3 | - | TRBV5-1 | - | TGCGCCAGCAGCCCCCTTCAGGGAAGCACAGATACGCAGTATTTT | CASSPLQGSTDTQYF
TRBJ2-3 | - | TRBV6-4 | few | TGTGCCAGCAGTGACGGGGGGGCCACAGATACGCAGTATTTT | CASSDGGATDTQYF
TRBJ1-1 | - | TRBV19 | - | TGTGCCAGCTGCAGCAGGTTGTTGAGCCCGAACACTGAAGCTTTCTTT | CASCSRLLSPNTEAFF
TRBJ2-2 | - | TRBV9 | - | TGTGCCAGCAGCGTAGCTACAGCCAACACCGGGGAGCTGTTTTTT | CASSVATANTGELFF
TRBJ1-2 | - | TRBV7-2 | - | TGTGCCAGCAGCCCCGGACAGCGACTTCCCCCCAACTATGGCTACACCTTC | CASSPGQRLPPNYGYTF
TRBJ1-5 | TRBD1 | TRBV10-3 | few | TGTGCCATCAGCGCCGACAGGGGTAACAATCAGCCCCAGCATTTT | CAISADRGNNQPQHF
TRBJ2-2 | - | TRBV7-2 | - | TGTGCCAGCAGCTTTCTGTCCGATAGAAGAACCGGGGAGCTGTTTTTT | CASSFLSDRRTGELFF
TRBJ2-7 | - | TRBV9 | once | TGTGCCAGCAGCGTAGAAGTTGGGGGGAGCTCCTACGAGCAGTACTTC | CASSVEVGGSSYEQYF
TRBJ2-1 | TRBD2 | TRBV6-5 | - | TGTGCCAGCAGTAAGACTAGCGGGGGGTACAATGAGCAGTTCTTC | CASSKTSGGYNEQFF
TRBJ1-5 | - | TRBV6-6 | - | TGTGCCAGCAGCTACACGGGGGTGAGCAATCAGCCCCAGCATTTT | CASSYTGVSNQPQHF
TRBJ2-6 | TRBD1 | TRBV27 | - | TGTGCCAGCAGTCCATCCCGGGGGACAGGGGGCGTCTTTGGGGCCAACGTCCTGACTTTC | CASSPSRGTGGVFGANVLTF
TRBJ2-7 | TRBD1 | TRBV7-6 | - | TGTGCCAGCAGCTTAGACGCGACAGGGGCCTACGAGCAGTACTTC | CASSLDATGAYEQYF
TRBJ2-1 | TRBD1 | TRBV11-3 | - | TGTGCCAGCAGTGGACAGGGGGGCTCCTACAATGAGCAGTTCTTC | CASSGQGGSYNEQFF
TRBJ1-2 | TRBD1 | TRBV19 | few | TGTGCCAGTAGTCTTGACAGGGGTCGCGCTTCTAGCTATGGCTACACCTTC | CASSLDRGRASSYGYTF
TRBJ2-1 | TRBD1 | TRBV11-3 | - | TGTGCCAGCAGCTTTAGGCCAGAGACAGGGATCAATGAGCAGTTCTTC | CASSFRPETGINEQFF
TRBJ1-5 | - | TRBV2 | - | TGTGCCAGCAGTGTGGGCGGGATGAGCAATCAGCCCCAGCATTTT | CASSVGGMSNQPQHF
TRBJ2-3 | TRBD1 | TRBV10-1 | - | TGCGCCAGCAGCGACACGACAGGGGGACCAGATACGCAGTATTTT | CASSDTTGGPDTQYF
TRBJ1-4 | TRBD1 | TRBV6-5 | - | TGTGCCAGCAGTTCCAGGGGGCCTGGGGAAAAACTGTTTTTT | CASSSRGPGEKLFF
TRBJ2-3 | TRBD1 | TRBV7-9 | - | TGTGCCAGCAGCCCGATTGGGACAGGGGAAGGAGATACGCAGTATTTT | CASSPIGTGEGDTQYF
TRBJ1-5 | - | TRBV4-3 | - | TGCGCCAGCGAGTACCCCCAGGGCCTCAATCAGCCCCAGCATTTT | CASEYPQGLNQPQHF
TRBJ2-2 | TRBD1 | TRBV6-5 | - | TGTGCCAGCAGAACTACAGGGGGCACCGGGGAGCTGTTTTTT | CASRTTGGTGELFF